This T cell receptor (beta chain) was retrieved from a study of regulatory T cells in long-lasting Graves disease. Time point described: newly diagnosed GD, antithyroid drugs for less than 3 months. After RNA was extracted from PBMCs, the TCR library was made from it. American Thyroid Association guidelines defined how Graves' disease was diagnosed. This clonotype has at least ten counts. Looked up from germline, CDR1 is SGHAT and CDR2 is FQNNGV. This CDR3 is 13 amino acids long. Trimming left V 3 bases short and J 1 base short, with 6 bases between. Library construction for TCR beta used iRepertoire HTBI primers and Arm-PCR of CDR3 regions. TCRdb used MiXCR to reprocess the multiplex PCR reads, holding one entry per CDR3 protein. The repertoire consists of a few hundred thousand distinct CDR3 sequences, with approximately 16% occurring once and the leading ten covering 25% to 30%. These records were also assigned to another study, of T cells in Graves' hyperthyroidism and ophthalmopathy. From that study: Primed by the HTBI set, a first-round RT-PCR was run on the TCR CDR3. The majority of expanded thyroid clonotypes above 0.001 also appeared in blood. Ophthalmopathy was identified by the model a median around 6.9 months ahead of onset.

The sequence was obtained from a man aged 35 to 55 with Graves disease. Sequencing was performed on peripheral blood mononuclear cells (PBMCs), taken at new diagnosis, from a patient treated with antithyroid drugs. V usage is TRBV11-2 and J usage is TRBJ1-1, with no clear D. DNA of the CDR3: TGTGCCAGCAGCTTCCAGGCGAACACTGAAGCTTTCTTT. This sequence encodes CASSFQANTEAFF.